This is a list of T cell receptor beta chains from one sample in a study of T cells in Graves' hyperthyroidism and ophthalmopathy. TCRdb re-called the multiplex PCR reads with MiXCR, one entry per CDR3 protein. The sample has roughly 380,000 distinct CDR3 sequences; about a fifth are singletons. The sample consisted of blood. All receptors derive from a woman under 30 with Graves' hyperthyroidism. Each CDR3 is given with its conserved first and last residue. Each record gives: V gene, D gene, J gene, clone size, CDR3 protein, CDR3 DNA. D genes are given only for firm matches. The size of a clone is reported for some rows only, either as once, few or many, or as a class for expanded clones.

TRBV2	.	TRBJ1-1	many	CASSADRNAEAFF	TGTGCCAGCAGCGCCGACAGAAATGCTGAAGCTTTCTTT
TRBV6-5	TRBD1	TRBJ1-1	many	CASSYPRTGDGNTEAFF	TGTGCCAGCAGTTACCCACGGACAGGGGATGGGAACACTGAAGCTTTCTTT
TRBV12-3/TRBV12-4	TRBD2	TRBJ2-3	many	CASRFYSGTSGARTDTQYF	TGTGCCAGCAGATTTTATTCCGGGACTAGCGGGGCTCGGACAGATACGCAGTATTTT
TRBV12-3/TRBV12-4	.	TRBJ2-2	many	CASSGPQGLTGELFF	TGTGCCAGCAGTGGCCCCCAGGGGCTCACCGGGGAGCTGTTTTTT
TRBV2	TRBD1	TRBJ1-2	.	CASSARTGGDEGYTF	TGTGCCAGCAGTGCTAGGACAGGGGGGGATGAAGGCTACACCTTC
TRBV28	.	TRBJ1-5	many	CASRSVQDELNQPQHF	TGTGCCAGCAGGTCAGTGCAGGACGAACTTAATCAGCCCCAGCATTTT
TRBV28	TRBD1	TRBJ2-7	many	CASSDAGQGAREQYF	TGTGCCAGCAGTGATGCGGGACAGGGGGCGAGGGAGCAGTACTTC
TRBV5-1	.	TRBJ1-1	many	CASSVEGVGGGANTEAFF	TGCGCCAGCAGCGTTGAAGGGGTCGGAGGAGGCGCGAACACTGAAGCTTTCTTT
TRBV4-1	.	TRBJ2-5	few	CASSQGQGGLKTQYF	TGCGCCAGCAGCCAAGGACAGGGAGGTTTGAAGACCCAGTACTTC
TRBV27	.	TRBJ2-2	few	CASSMDYRRGGELFF	TGTGCCAGCAGCATGGACTACCGGCGTGGCGGGGAGCTGTTTTTT
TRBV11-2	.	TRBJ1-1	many	CASTRVWAVRNTEAFF	TGTGCCAGCACCCGTGTATGGGCAGTTAGAAACACTGAAGCTTTCTTT
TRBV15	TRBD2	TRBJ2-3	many	CATSRERGGTDTQYF	TGTGCCACCAGCAGAGAGCGGGGGGGCACAGATACGCAGTATTTT
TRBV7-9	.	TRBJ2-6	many	CASSDRDGDSGANVLTF	TGTGCCAGCAGCGACCGGGACGGGGACTCTGGGGCCAACGTCCTGACTTTC
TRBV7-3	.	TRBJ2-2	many	CASSFGSGELFF	TGTGCCAGCAGCTTCGGGTCCGGGGAGCTGTTTTTT
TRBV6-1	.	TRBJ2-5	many	CASMRDSAETQYF	TGTGCCAGCATGCGGGATAGCGCGGAGACCCAGTACTTC
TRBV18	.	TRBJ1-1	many	CASSPGRVEAFF	TGTGCCAGCTCACCCGGCCGGGTTGAAGCTTTCTTT
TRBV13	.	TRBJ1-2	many	CASSVWGPYGYTF	TGTGCCAGCAGCGTTTGGGGCCCCTATGGCTACACCTTC
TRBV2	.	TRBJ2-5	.	CASIGAPRGETQYF	TGTGCCAGCATCGGGGCCCCCCGGGGAGAGACCCAGTACTTC
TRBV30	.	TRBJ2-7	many	CAWTVTGPLEQYF	TGTGCCTGGACGGTCACCGGGCCCCTCGAGCAGTACTTC
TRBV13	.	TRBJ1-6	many	CASSHSSYNSPLHF	TGTGCCAGCAGCCACAGCTCCTATAATTCACCCCTCCACTTT
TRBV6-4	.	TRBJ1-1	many	CASSAGHNTEAFF	TGTGCCAGCAGTGCAGGACACAACACTGAAGCTTTCTTT
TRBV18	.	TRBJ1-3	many	CASSPNFSGNTIYF	TGTGCCAGCTCACCCAACTTCTCTGGAAACACCATATATTTT
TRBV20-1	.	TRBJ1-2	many	CSARDLGAANYGYTF	TGCAGTGCTAGAGATTTGGGGGCCGCTAACTATGGCTACACCTTC